This TCR beta chain appears in the sequencing data of a study of PD-1 blockade in classical Hodgkin lymphoma. The study's findings and limits: Relative to healthy donors, newly diagnosed patients reportedly had lower baseline TCR diversity, which was reported as lower still in relapsed/refractory patients. Patients who initiated nivolumab within 1 year of ASCT were excluded. For complete responders, baseline diversity was comparable to that of newly diagnosed patients.

Exposure to brentuximab vedotin varied, and each patient had relapsed following autologous stem cell transplantation. Assay: immunoSEQ multiplex PCR; the TCRdb copy retains only in-frame clones and omits some. This sample has 21,000 or so clones, with 77% found just once. The CDR3 extends over 19 amino acids. Germline loops: CDR1 LNHNV, CDR2 YYDKDF (reference sequence). Trimming shortened V by 0 bases and J by 0 bases, and 18 bases separated the two germline ends. Comment on this clone: Its cognate antigen is unknown.

The chain combines TRBV15 with TRBJ1-5, with D possibly matching TRBD1 (6 bases). The sequenced sample was peripheral blood mononuclear cells (PBMCs), obtained before the second cycle of nivolumab. The receptor comes from a human donor with classical Hodgkin lymphoma. CDR3 region: CATSRDRVAGGLSNQPQHF. The CDR3 nucleotides are TGTGCCACCAGCAGAGATCGGGTTGCGGGGGGGCTTAGCAATCAGCCCCAGCATTTT. Drawing the rest from reference TRBV15 and TRBJ1-5, the complete variable domain is DAMVIQNPRYQVTQFGKPVTLSCSQTLNHNVMYWYQQKSSQAPKLLFHYYDKDFNNEADTPDNFQSRRPNTSFCFLDIRSPGLGDTAMYLCATSRDRVAGGLSNQPQHFGDGTRLSIL.